This TCR beta chain is drawn from a study of blood T cell repertoires in COVID-19. The overall study: Samples of COVID-19 (acute and convalescent) were obtained from the United States, Italy and Spain. The cDNA or gDNA used as material had been derived from T cells, B-cell-depleted T cells, or PBMCs.

From germline, CDR1 is MNHEY and CDR2 SVGAGI. The J segment lost 10 bases and the V segment lost 6 bases, leaving 7 bases of the junction unmatched. CDR3 length equals 14 residues. Per the original methods: Estimates of nucleated cell counts were drawn from the amplification of reference gene primers. TCRdb's table, derived via immunoSEQ multiplex PCR, lists solely in-frame clones and lacks some. The V and J calls and clone size were taken over from that table, and D and trimming were inferred from the DNA. The sample consists of under 150,000 clones, over 70% of them appearing once. The sequence was collected from a man aged 50-59 years with acute or convalescent COVID-19. Source material: peripheral blood. The V gene is TRBV6-5, the J gene TRBJ1-6; 9 bases map to TRBD1. CDR3 sequence: CASRPGQGSSPLHF. In DNA, the CDR3 is TGTGCCAGCAGGCCGGGACAGGGTAGCTCACCCCTCCACTTT.